The clone carrying this T cell receptor beta chain appeared once. This CDR3 spans 17 amino acids. Germline CDR1 reads MGHRA; CDR2 reads YSYEKL. Trimming cost V 6 bases and J 3 bases; bases outside gene matches: 10. The record originates from a study of blood T cell repertoires in COVID-19. Study context: Acute-phase and convalescent COVID-19 samples originated in the United States, Italy and Spain. The analysed material was cDNA or gDNA that came from T cells, B-cell-depleted T cells, or PBMCs.

Original handling: From reference gene primer amplification, estimates of nucleated cell counts were derived. The protocol was immunoSEQ multiplex PCR, while the TCRdb copy is restricted to in-frame clones and leaves out a portion. The DNA gave D and trimming, while V, J and clone size come from that table. The sample carries over 300,000 clones, around 91% recorded once. The sample comprised peripheral blood. The source of this sequence is a man younger than 35 with active or convalescent COVID-19. This chain links TRBV4-1 with TRBJ1-4, with 10 bases that match TRBD1. The CDR3 reads CASRSRQGASANEKLFF. CDR3 coding DNA: TGCGCCAGCAGATCACGACAGGGGGCGTCGGCTAATGAAAAACTGTTTTTT.